The present T cell receptor (beta chain) was sequenced within a study of shared clonotypes between healthy human individuals (dated by TCRdb to between 2020 and 2021). With regard to the full study: Three men and a couple of women, aged 18 to 49 years, made up the cohort. For each donor, three plates each were used for CD4 naive and CD4 memory, two plates were used for CD8 naive, and one plate was used for CD8 memory. To estimate repertoire size and how much clonotypes are shared between individuals, the study performed deep sequencing of blood TCR repertoires from 4 to 6 healthy adults. To increase sequencing depth and limit assay-specific biases, different laboratories used diverse techniques to prepare libraries and sequence TCR repertoires. Per donor, leukapheresis produced somewhere between about 0.94 and 10 billion PBMCs. Study-level results and caveats: Across several donors, roughly 5.4% of naive CD4, around 3.3% of naive CD8, about 2% of memory CD4, and roughly 0.4% of memory CD8 clonotypes were shared. Larger estimated clonotype richness was generally found for naive subsets than for memory subsets. The genetic and exposure-history diversity represented was limited by the small number of donors. Only blood was sampled, and tissue TCR repertoires likely differ from those in blood. Based on pairwise subsampling, the degree of clonotype sharing among donors was expected to be affected by sequencing depth. Incomplete sequencing was indicated by rarefaction of sorted-subset datasets, despite the large sequencing depth. Compared with non-shared clonotypes, clonotypes shared by all four sorted-subset donors had higher generation probabilities.

TCR CDR3 regions were amplified from genomic DNA by multiplex PCR using the deep immunoSEQ assay. Genomic DNA extracted from each cell subset was distributed evenly over all wells of several immunoSEQ 96-well plates, and each plate served as one replicate. For sorted subsets, each replicate PCR was loaded with 200 ng genomic DNA, equivalent to approximately 27,000 T cell genomes. The purified libraries were quantified using a Qubit 3.0 fluorometer, sized with a Bioanalyzer 2100, and then quantified again using the KAPA Library Quantification kit. Every immunoSEQ 96-well plate was sequenced on a dedicated single-read 150-cycle Illumina NextSeq 550 flow cell. The paper's processing steps were these. Because the immunoSEQ output held only junctional sequences and lacked quality scores, the filtering could not match the filtering applied to full-length reads. Sequences were annotated with PyIR, a Python wrapper for IgBLAST v1.9, and V/J genes and CDR3 were assigned using IMGT germline references. Reads were removed for weak V/J assignments (E-value above 1e-6), missing CDR3, stop codons, out-of-frame junctions, or ambiguous translated residues. A V3J clonotype was defined by an identical inferred V gene, J gene, and CDR3 amino acid sequence. Percentage overlap between repertoires was computed as shared unique clonotypes divided by the size of the smaller repertoire. Richness of each repertoire was evaluated using RTK rarefaction, the Chao1 estimator, and Recon v2.1 estimates of unobserved clonotypes. OLGA was used to compute generation probabilities for all TCRbeta clonotypes that the gDNA method yielded from a few donors. The table comes from immuneACCESS by way of TCRdb, which keeps in-frame sequences with V and J called. Part of the clones is missing from these tables; in studies checked, under half for an unresolved V gene and the rest for unknown reasons. The V and J calls and the clone size are those of that table, but D and trimming were determined from the DNA. The sample profile shows some 2,000,000 clones; roughly 94% of them were found once. Together, the top ten hold 0.13% of the sample.

As concerns this clone: No antigen is known for it. No qualities accompany the bases; no much larger clone lies one base away.

The germline V gene (reference sequence) yields GTSNPN for CDR1 and SVGIG for CDR2. CDR3 length: 15 amino acids, cysteine to phenylalanine. CDR3 DNA is the only sequence kept; it has 45 bases, read in frame from the first base. V is pruned by 2 bases and J by 6 bases, leaving 12 bases of the junction without a gene match. The donors were healthy, HIV-negative adults with no recently reported acute infections or vaccinations. Every donor was a Caucasian adult residing in Nashville, Tennessee, USA. CD4+ T cells were enriched through magnetic negative selection, after which naive cells were positively selected on CD45RA and the remaining negative fraction served as the memory subset. After blood collection by leukapheresis, PBMCs were isolated using Ficoll-Histopaque density gradient centrifugation and then cryopreserved in the vapor phase of liquid nitrogen. Analytical flow cytometry was used to check the purity and quantity of every magnetically sorted T cell population. Genomic DNA was isolated from each sorted fraction and quantified by UV absorbance on a Nanodrop 2000c.

What was sequenced was naive CD4+ T cells sorted from blood. The sample's cell subset or site label is to be understood as: CD45RA+ positively selected. The chain uses TRBV30 and TRBJ1-1, and 7 junction bases match TRBD1. The clonotype originates from a man between 18 and 29 years old in good health. CDR3 region: CAWSSTRQGGAEAFF. In nucleotide form, the sequence is TGTGCCTGGAGTAGTACGCGACAGGGCGGTGCTGAAGCTTTCTTT.